This record covers a single T cell receptor beta chain. Antigen specificity is unknown. Germline CDR1 MNHEY, CDR2 SVGEGT. The CDR3 runs 18 residues. V lost 4 bases and J 0 bases, leaving 19 bases between the germline ends. The data belong to a study of T cell responses to AZD1222 COVID-19 vaccine. Study as a whole: Researchers grouped second doses given at about 4 or about 12 weeks into one pool.

Findings and caveats of the study: Spike-wide coverage was observed for vaccine-associated CD4 TCRs, with dominant responses at 160-218 and 743-854. A rise in Spike-specific TCR breadth and depth followed two AZD1222 doses. Variant regions that are unmutated are reportedly the target of nearly half of spike-specific TCRs.

Sequencing was performed with immunoSEQ multiplex PCR; in TCRdb, only in-frame clones are kept and a portion is missing. The sample consists of about 100,000 clones, roughly 84% of them appearing once. Source: peripheral blood, taken on day 0 of AZD1222 vaccination. V is TRBV6-2 or TRBV6-3 and J is TRBJ1-3; D gene unclear. The source is an adult in good health. CDR3 in amino acids: CASSSTRSDWSSGNTIYF. Written as DNA, the CDR3 is TGTGCCAGCAGTTCAACCCGATCGGACTGGAGCTCTGGAAACACCATATATTTT.